The 27 T cell receptor beta chains reported below all come from one sample, sequenced in a study of T cell repertoires in cytomegalovirus infection. Each CDR3 protein gets one entry after TCRdb re-called the reads with MiXCR. Here the sample spans 800,000 to 950,000 distinct CDR3 sequences, 32% being singletons. No cognate antigen is known for these TCRs. The input for sequencing was cultured CD8+ T cells from PBMCs, taken from culture after CMV antigen stimulation. The receptors were sampled from a human donor in good health (CMV status not recorded). Some clones in this sample may be carry-over from other donors' samples.

Here the CDR3 reads CASSSFRDRGVPLHF. The DNA for the CDR3 is TGTGCCAGCAGCTCCTTCCGGGACAGGGGAGTACCCCTCCACTTT. The chain links TRBV7-9 to TRBJ1-6, with 10 positions matching TRBD1. The J segment lost 12 bases and the V segment lost 4 bases, leaving 9 bases of the junction unmatched. Germline V lookup: CDR1 SEHNR, CDR2 FQNEAQ (reference sequence). The CDR3 covers 15 residues.

The chain recombines TRBV27 with TRBJ2-3, with D perhaps TRBD1 or TRBD2 (6 bases each). Germline V gene lookup returns CDR1 MNHEY and CDR2 SMNVEV (reference sequence). The CDR3 loop spans 16 amino acids. Trimming removed 6 bases at V and 2 bases at J, with 18 bases between. CDR3 region: CASSLGGGHYTDTQYF. Here the CDR3 DNA reads TGTGCCAGCAGCCTAGGTGGGGGGCACTACACAGATACGCAGTATTTT.

In DNA, the CDR3 is TGTGCCAGCAGTGAGAGGGCTAGCGGGGTGTCCTACAATGAGCAGTTCTTC. Its translation is CASSERASGVSYNEQFF. V is TRBV2 and J is TRBJ2-1; the match to TRBD2 covers 9 bases. CDR3 length: 17 residues. Germline V gene sequence: CDR1 SNHLY, CDR2 FYNNEI. The junction had 7 bases not matched to a gene; V was cut back by 3 bases and J by 1 base.

V and J are TRBV7-6 and TRBJ2-3; the D gene is possibly TRBD2 (6 bases). The CDR3 has 15 amino acids. Trimming left V 4 bases short and J 2 bases short, with 13 bases between. Looked up from germline, CDR1 is SGHVS and CDR2 is FNYEAQ. CDR3 sequence: CASSSGLSYTDTQYF. For the CDR3, the DNA is TGTGCCAGCAGCTCGGGACTTTCCTACACAGATACGCAGTATTTT.

V gene TRBV7-6 combines with J gene TRBJ2-2; TRBD1 might be the D (5 bases). This CDR3 spans 15 amino acids. CDR1 SGHVS and CDR2 FNYEAQ come from the germline V gene. Trimming cost V 5 bases and J 0 bases, with 10 bases left between them. The chain's CDR3 is CASSGWGANTGELFF. The CDR3 DNA sequence: TGTGCCAGCAGCGGGTGGGGCGCGAACACCGGGGAGCTGTTTTTT.

The chain couples TRBV4-3 to TRBJ2-5; D assignment may be TRBD1 or TRBD2 (5 bases each). The CDR3 totals 16 residues. Germline loops: CDR1 LGHNA, CDR2 YSLEER. Trimming cost V 0 bases and J 1 base, with 12 bases left between them. This chain's CDR3 is CASSQDWDDFQETQYF. The CDR3 DNA follows: TGCGCCAGCAGCCAAGATTGGGACGACTTCCAAGAGACCCAGTACTTC.

About this clonotype: Possible read error: a much larger clone is one base away. This sequence joins TRBV12-3 or TRBV12-4 and TRBJ2-4; D is unresolved. V lost 3 bases, J lost 3 bases, and 21 bases lay in between. The CDR3 is made up of 18 amino acids. CDR3 nucleotides: TGTGCCAGCAGTTTCGAGACGTCGCAAAGCTTAGTCAAAAACATTCAGTACTTC. It is translated as CASSFETSQSLVKNIQYF.

This clonotype was counted at least ten times. The chain is built from TRBV27 and TRBJ2-1, with a weak D call TRBD2 (6 bases). The CDR3 is 13 amino acids. Germline-derived CDR1 and CDR2 are MNHEY and SMNVEV (reference sequence). V lost 6 bases, J lost 3 bases, and 9 bases lay in between. CDR3 nucleotide sequence: TGTGCCAGCAGCCCGGGACTCTACAATGAGCAGTTCTTC. It yields the protein CASSPGLYNEQFF.

This clonotype was seen only once. The chain links TRBV18 to TRBJ1-5; D is possibly TRBD1 (6 bases). This CDR3 spans 14 amino acids. The germline V and J ends were trimmed by 3 bases and 7 bases, with 13 bases remaining between them. Germline V gene sequence: CDR1 KGHSH, CDR2 LQKENI. The CDR3: CASSPMSGGQPQHF. CDR3 DNA: TGTGCCAGCTCACCCATGTCGGGGGGCCAGCCCCAGCATTTT.

This chain joins TRBV27 and TRBJ1-1; no definite D call. Germline CDR1 is MNHEY and CDR2 is SMNVEV (reference sequence). The CDR3 extends over 11 amino acids. V was cut by 11 bases and J by 1 base, with 8 bases left in between. The CDR3 coding sequence is TGTGCCGTAAGGTGGAACACTGAAGCTTTCTTT. Its protein is CAVRWNTEAFF.

This clonotype was seen at least ten times. This chain joins TRBV27 and TRBJ2-1; 10 bases are shared with TRBD2. V shed 6 bases, J shed 7 bases, and the junction held 9 bases outside the gene matches. CDR3 length equals 15 residues. CDR1 and CDR2 from the germline V gene are MNHEY and SMNVEV (reference sequence). CDR3 region: CASSLVAGGLNEQFF. The CDR3 nucleotides read TGTGCCAGCAGCTTAGTAGCGGGGGGCCTGAATGAGCAGTTCTTC.

The chain is built from TRBV4-3 and TRBJ1-4, with a possible D match to TRBD1 (5 bases). CDR3 length equals 17 residues. Germline CDR1 is LGHNA and CDR2 is YSLEER. V was clipped by 0 bases and J by 7 bases, with 18 bases between them. The CDR3 loop reads CASSQDEAGQWGEKLFF. In DNA form, the CDR3 reads TGCGCCAGCAGCCAAGATGAGGCAGGGCAGTGGGGTGAAAAACTGTTTTTT.

In this sample, this clonotype turned up many times. This chain's CDR3 is CATGSSYNEQFF. The CDR3 DNA reads TGTGCCACCGGTAGCTCCTACAATGAGCAGTTCTTC. The chain couples TRBV25-1 to TRBJ2-1; D unclear. CDR3 length: 12 amino acids. The germline V gene encodes CDR1 MGHDK and CDR2 SYGVNS. V was trimmed by 10 bases and J by 0 bases, leaving 7 bases between them.

The sample holds many counts of this clonotype. This chain links TRBV6-1 with TRBJ1-1; D is unresolved. Per germline, CDR1 MNHNS and CDR2 SASEGT. V gave up 2 bases and J gave up 5 bases, with 12 bases separating them. This CDR3 contains 14 residues. The CDR3 DNA reads TGTGCCAGCAGTGAAAGGAGGGTGGGAACTGAAGCTTTCTTT. This gives the protein CASSERRVGTEAFF.

The chain employs TRBV27 and TRBJ2-1, with D perhaps given as TRBD1 or TRBD2 (5 bases each). The CDR3 runs 15 residues. V gave up 1 base and J gave up 2 bases, with 9 bases separating them. CDR1 and CDR2 from the germline V gene are MNHEY and SMNVEV (reference sequence). The CDR3 region is CASSLYTGPYNEQFF. In nucleotides, the CDR3 is TGTGCCAGCAGTTTATACACGGGGCCCTACAATGAGCAGTTCTTC.

This clonotype was counted ten times or more. The chain couples TRBV27 to TRBJ2-1; D gene uncertain. The V gene's germline CDR1 is MNHEY and CDR2 SMNVEV (reference sequence). Trimming stripped 2 bases from V and 5 bases from J, with 13 bases between. There are 15 residues in the CDR3. CDR3 in amino acids: CASSLRYEQNNEQFF. CDR3 bases: TGTGCCAGCAGTTTAAGGTACGAACAAAACAATGAGCAGTTCTTC.

The chain joins TRBV20-1 to TRBJ2-1; the D gene is possibly TRBD2 (5 bases). The length of the CDR3 is 13 residues. Germline CDR1 and CDR2: DFQATT and SNEGSKA (reference sequence). Trimming pared 6 bases from V and 6 bases from J, leaving 15 bases between. CDR3 loop: CSARPLGVNEQFF. CDR3 DNA sequence: TGCAGTGCCAGGCCCCTCGGGGTCAATGAGCAGTTCTTC.

This chain uses TRBV29-1 with TRBJ1-2; TRBD1 is a possible D gene (6 bases). This CDR3 contains 12 residues. V was pared by 7 bases and J by 7 bases, with 16 bases between. Germline V gives CDR1 SQVTM, CDR2 ANQGSEA. The CDR3 DNA is TGCAGCGACAAAGCAGGGGAACCTGGCTACACCTTC. This codes for CSDKAGEPGYTF. The full variable domain, in which reference TRBV29-1 and TRBJ1-2 provide the parts outside the CDR3, is SAVISQKPSRDICQRGTSLTIQCQVDSQVTMMFWYRQQPGQSLTLIATANQGSEATYESGFVIDKFPISRPNLTFSTLTVSNMSPEDSSIYLCSDKAGEPGYTFGSGTRLTVV.

The V call is TRBV7-3, the J call TRBJ2-6; D gene uncertain. The CDR3 spans 15 residues. Germline CDR1 reads SGHTA; CDR2 reads FQGTGA. The V and J ends lost 4 bases and 0 bases respectively, with 7 bases between them. The CDR3 coding sequence is TGTGCCAGCAGCTCTCCAAGCTCTGGGGCCAACGTCCTGACTTTC. Protein: CASSSPSSGANVLTF.

The chain has TRBV7-3 and TRBJ2-1, with 8 bases identical to TRBD1. This CDR3 contains 17 residues. Per germline, CDR1 SGHTA and CDR2 FQGTGA. The junction had 15 bases not matched to a gene; V was cut back by 8 bases and J by 3 bases. The CDR3 DNA reads TGTGCCAGCTTGTCGAGGCCGACAGGGGCGAACTACAATGAGCAGTTCTTC. Its translation is CASLSRPTGANYNEQFF.

On this clonotype itself: A much larger clone differs by one base, so this may be a read error. The gene calls are TRBV7-2 and TRBJ1-4; 9 bases are shared with TRBD1. CDR3 size: 15 residues. Germline V gene data show CDR1 as SGHTA and CDR2 as FQGNSA. V was clipped by 5 bases and J by 7 bases; unmatched bases: 8. The DNA of the CDR3 is TGTGCCAGCAGCCCAGCCGGGACAGGGCTTGAAAAACTGTTTTTT. This sequence encodes CASSPAGTGLEKLFF.

The rearrangement uses TRBV20-1 and TRBJ2-2; the D call may be TRBD1 or TRBD2 (5 bases each). V was clipped by 5 bases and J by 5 bases, with 6 bases between them. Germline CDR1 reads DFQATT; CDR2 reads SNEGSKA (reference sequence). CDR3 length: 11 residues. CDR3 sequence: CSAWGTGELFF. CDR3 sequence (DNA): TGCAGTGCTTGGGGGACCGGGGAGCTGTTTTTT.

This clonotype showed up just a few times. This chain connects TRBV4-1 to TRBJ2-7, with unresolved D. Germline V gives CDR1 MGHRA, CDR2 YSYEKL. The CDR3 is made up of 14 amino acids. Trimming took off 1 base at V and 3 bases at J, with 10 bases between the two ends. The CDR3 here is CASSQVGPSYEQYF. In DNA form, the CDR3 reads TGCGCCAGCAGCCAAGTCGGTCCTAGCTACGAGCAGTACTTC.

Many counts were recorded for this clonotype. V and J are TRBV7-8 and TRBJ2-1; the match to TRBD1 covers 8 bases. The junction had 10 bases not matched to a gene; V was cut back by 3 bases and J by 9 bases. Germline CDR1 and CDR2: SGHVS and FQNEAQ. The CDR3 consists of 15 residues. CDR3 protein: CASSFPGGPTIEQFF. DNA of the CDR3: TGTGCCAGCAGCTTCCCAGGGGGCCCTACAATTGAGCAGTTCTTC. The full variable domain, its missing parts supplied by reference TRBV7-8 and TRBJ2-1, is GAGVSQSPRYKVAKRGQDVALRCDPISGHVSLFWYQQALGQGPEFLTYFQNEAQLDKSGLPSDRFFAERPEGSVSTLKIQRTQQEDSAVYLCASSFPGGPTIEQFFGPGTRLTVL.

This clonotype came up once. This chain links TRBV13 with TRBJ1-4; D is undetermined. Trimming stripped 5 bases from V and 2 bases from J, with 12 bases between. From germline, CDR1 is PRHDT and CDR2 FYEKMQ (reference sequence). The CDR3 sequence is 15 residues long. CDR3: CASSAWGETNEKLFF. CDR3 coding DNA: TGTGCCAGCAGCGCCTGGGGAGAGACTAATGAAAAACTGTTTTTT.

Remarks on this clonotype: The germline gene is not matched at one end of the junction; a read error may be the cause. V usage is TRBV5-3 and J usage is TRBJ1-4; no firm D call. TRBV5-3 qualifies as an ORF whose function is uncertain. The CDR3 extends over 14 amino acids. The CDR3 sequence is CASSFDPGDEKLFF. The CDR3 DNA is TGTGCCAGCAGCTTTGACCCTGGAGATGAAAAACTGTTTTTT.

The V call is TRBV27, the J call TRBJ1-5; D gene unclear. The CDR3 has 12 amino acids. With 3 bases removed from V and 4 bases from J, the gap between germline ends came to 4 bases. Germline lookup yields CDR1 MNHEY and CDR2 SMNVEV (reference sequence). The CDR3 bases are TGTGCCAGCAGTTTGATAAATCAGCCCCAGCATTTT. Protein product: CASSLINQPQHF.